Listed below are T cell receptor beta chains from one sample, sequenced in a study of T cells in Graves' hyperthyroidism and ophthalmopathy. TCRdb analysed the multiplex PCR reads with MiXCR anew, one entry per CDR3 protein. The sample yields roughly 740,000 distinct CDR3 sequences, about a sixth seen once. Sequencing was done on a sample of blood. The receptors were sampled from a man aged 18 to 30 with Graves' hyperthyroidism. The CDR3 runs from the conserved cysteine through the conserved F or W. The size field is filled for only some rows; it gives once, few, many or a size class.

>TRBV18|few|TRBJ1-4
CASSQGRGNEKLFF
>TRBV24-1|few|TRBJ2-4
CATSDSRTQPKNIQYF
>TRBV4-3|few|TRBJ2-5
CASSQTPGRASGQETQYF
>TRBV30|NA|TRBJ2-7
CAWRGLSSYEQYF
>TRBV28|many|TRBJ2-5
CASSFFLRQETQYF
>TRBV5-4|few|TRBJ1-1
CASSAQQGRQTEAFF
>TRBV30|many|TRBJ2-7
CAWSRTAGGEQYF
>TRBV7-2|many|TRBJ2-1
CASSSGGSGVNEQFF
>TRBV3-1|many|TRBJ2-7
CASSQDLWTYEQYF
>TRBV6-2/TRBV6-3|once|TRBJ2-1
CASRNPLIGSRGEQFF
>TRBV2|many|TRBJ1-5
CASTTTGNQPQHF
>TRBV2|few|TRBJ2-5
CASSVKTQYF
>TRBV12-3/TRBV12-4|few|TRBJ2-4
CASSGTKNIQYF
>TRBV3-1|NA|TRBJ2-3
CASRGAGGLTDTQYF
>TRBV20-1|NA|TRBJ1-3
CSARDQGQALSGNTIYF
>TRBV12-3/TRBV12-4|many|TRBJ2-7
CASSSSLGGYEQYF
>TRBV11-1|many|TRBJ2-2
CASSLAAGELFF
>TRBV20-1|NA|TRBJ2-3
CSAVASGFTDTQYF
>TRBV10-3|NA|TRBJ1-4
CAISDLQGEDEKLFF
>TRBV6-2/TRBV6-3|few|TRBJ2-7
CASSSIGRVQYF
>TRBV11-2|NA|TRBJ1-3
CASSPLHSGNTIYF
>TRBV24-1|NA|TRBJ1-2
CATSDSGTVLGYTF
>TRBV5-5|NA|TRBJ1-4
CASIPPDGGKLFF
>TRBV27|NA|TRBJ2-2
CASSLTGATGELFF
>TRBV30|many|TRBJ2-3
CAWSTTDTQYF
>TRBV12-5|many|TRBJ2-5
CASGFTLEGGETQYF
>TRBV20-1|NA|TRBJ2-3
CSARDVFSADTQYF
>TRBV28|many|TRBJ2-7
CASSSTSGRYEQYF
>TRBV29-1|many|TRBJ2-3
CSVELTGYTDTQYF
>TRBV20-1|NA|TRBJ2-7
CSARELAGAYEQYF
>TRBV30|few|TRBJ1-6
CAWTEYNSPLHF
>TRBV20-1|NA|TRBJ1-4
CSARDTENPTNEKLFF
>TRBV27|many|TRBJ2-1
CASTGFDYAQFF
>TRBV12-3/TRBV12-4|few|TRBJ1-6
CASSSLSSSYNSPLHF
>TRBV7-3|many|TRBJ2-7
CASSPDRGSQEQYF
>TRBV2|many|TRBJ2-1
CASNGGTAPYNEQFF
>TRBV29-1|few|TRBJ2-1
CSGRDRVYNEQFF
>TRBV28|few|TRBJ2-7
CASTEQGADNYEQYF
>TRBV7-9|many|TRBJ2-5
CASSLARRGTQYF
>TRBV11-1|many|TRBJ1-5
CASSFRPNQPQHF
>TRBV27|many|TRBJ2-6
CASSLIGPTGLSGANVLTF
>TRBV12-3/TRBV12-4|NA|TRBJ2-5
CASSFSAISATQYF
>TRBV13|NA|TRBJ1-4
CASSLDGQDATNEKLFF
>TRBV30|NA|TRBJ2-2
CAWNPSYNTGELFF
>TRBV28|many|TRBJ2-5
CASSPASERWGETQYF
>TRBV28|many|TRBJ1-1
CASLGLMNTEAFF
>TRBV13|NA|TRBJ1-1
CASSLIREAFF
>TRBV30|many|TRBJ2-3
CAWSLGLAEDTQYF
>TRBV20-1|NA|TRBJ2-5
CSARDPNQETQYF
>TRBV4-1|few|TRBJ2-1
CASSRNAPSGTYNEQFF
>TRBV7-9|NA|TRBJ1-6
CASSLREGTYNSPLHF
>TRBV15|many|TRBJ1-1
CATSRDAGAGNEAFF